Listed below are T cell receptor beta chains from one sample, sequenced in a study of T cells in Graves' hyperthyroidism and ophthalmopathy. One entry per CDR3 protein, called by TCRdb with MiXCR from the multiplex PCR reads. The sample gives fewer than 350,000 distinct CDR3 sequences, around 15% of which show up once; 30% is in the top ten. The material sequenced was blood. The receptors here all came from a woman aged 45-65 years with Graves' hyperthyroidism that later progressed to Graves' ophthalmopathy. Both conserved end residues are part of each CDR3. A D gene is named only where the DNA matches it firmly. Part of the rows lack a size; the others show once, few, many or a class for expanded clones.

>TRBV20-1|NA|many|TRBJ2-1
TGCAGTGCTAGAGATACCTCGGACGTACTAGGGGAGTTCTTC
CSARDTSDVLGEFF
>TRBV2|NA|many|TRBJ2-5
TGTGCCAGCAGTCGCGACTTAAAAGAGACCCAGTACTTC
CASSRDLKETQYF
>TRBV5-1|TRBD2|many|TRBJ2-7
TGCGCCAGCAGCCCAAGACCTAGGACTAGCGGATCCTACGAGCAGTACTTC
CASSPRPRTSGSYEQYF
>TRBV3-1|TRBD2|few|TRBJ2-4
TGTGCCAGCAGCCGCAAAACTAGCGGGAGGGATCCAAACATTCAGTACTTC
CASSRKTSGRDPNIQYF
>TRBV5-1|NA|many|TRBJ2-7
TGCGCCAGCAGCTTGGCAGCAGCCCCTGACTACGAGCAGTACTTC
CASSLAAAPDYEQYF
>TRBV19|TRBD2|NA|TRBJ2-2
TGTGCCAGTGGGACTAGCGGGAGAGCAGGCACCGGGGAGCTGTTTTTT
CASGTSGRAGTGELFF
>TRBV19|TRBD2|NA|TRBJ2-3
TGTGCCAGTAGTCCCGGACTAGCGGGAGCTTCAGATACGCAGTATTTT
CASSPGLAGASDTQYF
>TRBV5-6|NA|few|TRBJ2-7
TGTGCCAGCAGCTTCCAGGGATCCGAGCAGTACTTC
CASSFQGSEQYF
>TRBV2|TRBD1|many|TRBJ2-1
TGTGCCAGCAGTGAAACCTACAGGGGTAATGAGCAGTTCTTC
CASSETYRGNEQFF
>TRBV20-1|TRBD2|many|TRBJ2-3
TGCAGTGCCCTCGGGGGGACTAGCCCATCCAAATGGGGCACAGATACGCAGTATTTT
CSALGGTSPSKWGTDTQYF
>TRBV20-1|TRBD2|few|TRBJ2-7
TGCAGTGCTCCCCCGACTAGCGGGAGTTACGAGCAGTACTTC
CSAPPTSGSYEQYF
>TRBV12-3/TRBV12-4|NA|many|TRBJ2-7
TGTGCCAGCAGTTTAGGGGCAGACTTGACCTACGAGCAGTACTTC
CASSLGADLTYEQYF
>TRBV9|NA|NA|TRBJ2-3
TGTGCCAGCAGCGAAATACAGGGCGGCACAGATACGCAGTATTTT
CASSEIQGGTDTQYF
>TRBV20-1|NA|many|TRBJ2-3
TGCAGTGCCCCCCAGGCGGGAGATACGCAGTATTTT
CSAPQAGDTQYF
>TRBV2|NA|many|TRBJ2-7
TGTGCCAGCAGTAATTGGAGGGACAGATCCCTGACCTACGAGCAGTACTTC
CASSNWRDRSLTYEQYF
>TRBV20-1|TRBD2|NA|TRBJ2-2
TGCAGTGCTTTCGCCGACATTAGCGGGAGTGTCGGGGAGCTGTTCTTT
CSAFADISGSVGELFF
>TRBV11-2|TRBD1|NA|TRBJ1-4
TGTGCCAGCAGCCCCACCGGGACAGTTAATGAAAAACTGTTTTTT
CASSPTGTVNEKLFF
>TRBV7-8|TRBD2|NA|TRBJ2-3
TGTGCCAGCAGCTTGGCCGGGACTAGGAGAGCTAGCACAGATACGCAGTATTTT
CASSLAGTRRASTDTQYF
>TRBV2|NA|NA|TRBJ2-7
TGCGCCAGCAGCCATCCCGGGGCGGGTTACGAGCAGTACTTC
CASSHPGAGYEQYF
>TRBV18|TRBD1|many|TRBJ1-1
TGTGCCAGCTCAGCCAGACAGGGGGCTGTAGCTGAAGCTTTCTTT
CASSARQGAVAEAFF
>TRBV28|TRBD1|many|TRBJ1-4
TGTGCCAGCAGTGGCCGGGACAGGGATGAAAAACTGTTTTTT
CASSGRDRDEKLFF
>TRBV7-9|NA|many|TRBJ2-7
TGTGCCAGCAGCTTTTCCGGGGGCGGGAGTGTATCGGCGGACGAGCAGTACTTC
CASSFSGGGSVSADEQYF
>TRBV7-2|NA|NA|TRBJ2-1
TGTGCCAGCAGCATTTACTATGAGCAGTTCTTC
CASSIYYEQFF
>TRBV11-2|NA|many|TRBJ2-3
TGTGCCAGCAGCTTAGATCGCCCGGATACGCAGTATTTT
CASSLDRPDTQYF
>TRBV5-1|TRBD1|many|TRBJ1-1
TGCGCCAGCAGCCCTACAGGGGGCGCGAGAGGAGACACTGAAGCTTTCTTT
CASSPTGGARGDTEAFF
>TRBV7-9|TRBD2|many|TRBJ2-7
TGTGCCAGCATAGGACTAGCGGGAGGACAGCAGTACTTC
CASIGLAGGQQYF
>TRBV24-1|NA|many|TRBJ2-1
TGTGCCACCAGTCAGAGCTTAACCCATGAGCAGTTCTTC
CATSQSLTHEQFF
>TRBV6-5|TRBD1|many|TRBJ2-1
TGTGCCAGCAGTTATCGTTTGAGGGGGCTTGGCAATGAGCAGTTCTTC
CASSYRLRGLGNEQFF